This T cell receptor beta chain comes out of a study of persistence of HIV-infected CD4 T cells. Looking at the study overall: Blood samples, up to 180 mL, came from multiple time points, except two leukapheresis donors sampled once.

The libraries were made with immunoSEQ version 4 in survey mode. Profiling relied on immunoSEQ multiplex PCR, and the TCRdb table lists in-frame clones only, not all of them. The sample holds 20,000 to 25,000 clones, roughly 70% seen once. The CDR3 extends over 14 amino acids. V lost 2 bases, J lost 5 bases, and 13 bases lay in between. Germline V gene sequence: CDR1 SGHDN, CDR2 FVKESK. A remark on this clone: Its antigen is currently unknown.

An overlapping HIV-1 Gag peptide pool stimulated these cells at roughly 0.97 ug/peptide/mL. Responding CD4+ T cells were sorted by upregulation of both CD40 ligand and CD69. Anti-CD28/CD49d costimulation, CD40-blocking antibody and enfuvirtide were given to CD8-depleted PBMCs for 15 to 20 hours. This receptor was obtained from an adult man with HIV who was CMV-seropositive. Specimen: CD4+ T cells sorted from PBMCs after roughly 19-hour stimulation, collected from a patient who received antiretroviral therapy. The gene calls are TRBV14 and TRBJ2-7, with D unresolved. The DNA of the CDR3 is TGTGCCAGCAGCCAAAACGTGGTATCCCACGAGCAGTACTTC. Protein product: CASSQNVVSHEQYF.